This T cell receptor (beta chain) was obtained from a study of blood T cell repertoires in COVID-19. Overall study: Samples representing acute and convalescent COVID-19 were sourced from the United States, Italy and Spain.

Seattle patients were enrolled while actively infected and followed longitudinally. Method: immunoSEQ multiplex PCR; TCRdb's copy keeps in-frame clones and lacks some. The sample lists about 76,000 clones; around 84% were seen once. Germline V gene sequence: CDR1 SNHLY, CDR2 FYNNEI. The CDR3 spans 13 residues. V lost 4 bases to trimming and J lost 2 bases, with 7 bases between them. Material: peripheral blood. The receptor comes from a man aged 60 to 69 with COVID-19, enrolled during active disease. The rearrangement joins TRBV2 to TRBJ2-3; TRBD2 might be the D (6 bases). The CDR3 region is CASSGTTTDTQYF. In DNA form, the CDR3 reads TGTGCCAGCAGTGGGACTACCACAGATACGCAGTATTTT. Filled out from reference TRBV2 and TRBJ2-3, the complete variable domain reads EPEVTQTPSHQVTQMGQEVILRCVPISNHLYFYWYRQILGQKVEFLVSFYNNEISEKSEIFDDQFSVERPDGSNFTLKIRSTKLEDSAMYFCASSGTTTDTQYFGPGTRLTVL.